The clone carrying this T cell receptor beta chain was picked up many times. Its antigen is currently unknown. The source of the sample is a study of Graves' ophthalmopathy and Graves' hyperthyroidism. Hyperthyroidism showing no ophthalmopathy within 18 months of follow-up was stable. Clinical symptoms, serum thyroxine, TRAb, thyroid ultrasound and orbital computed tomography determined diagnosis. PBMCs were density-gradient isolated from approximately 9.8 ml fresh blood. The TCR beta CDR3 regions underwent amplification from RNA transcripts. In the first round, RT-PCR was carried out with HTBI primers, and a multiplex PCR formed the second round. TCRdb passed the multiplex PCR reads through MiXCR, listing each CDR3 protein once. The sample holds just over 600,000 distinct CDR3 sequences; about 20% are singletons and the top ten take roughly 6.9%. This CDR3 has 15 amino acids. The J segment lost 1 base and the V segment lost 7 bases, leaving 10 bases of the junction unmatched. Germline V gene data show CDR1 as MDHEN and CDR2 as SYDVKM.

Study-level results: Most expanded clonotypes in thyroid above 0.001 frequency also showed up in blood.

The chain is built from TRBV28 and TRBJ2-7; 7 bases align to TRBD2. The TCR originated in a woman aged 18 to 35 with stable Graves' hyperthyroidism. Some clones in this sample may be carry-over from other donors' samples. The sample taken for sequencing was peripheral blood. In DNA, the CDR3 is TGTGCCAGCACCGCTTATAGCGGGTTATCCTACGAGCAGTACTTC. Protein sequence: CASTAYSGLSYEQYF.